One TCR beta chain is described in this entry. The sample comes from a study of blood T cell repertoires in COVID-19. Looking at the study overall: In each case, the material was cDNA or gDNA derived from T cells, B-cell-depleted T cells, or PBMCs.

Libraries were prepared by immunoSEQ multiplex PCR; TCRdb keeps only in-frame clonotypes and omits some of them. The profile covers 96,000 or so clones, with about 90% appearing a single time and roughly 4.2% taken by the ten largest. This CDR3 comprises 16 residues. V was pared by 4 bases and J by 5 bases, with 19 bases between. Germline assignment: CDR1 SGDLS and CDR2 YYNGEE. The sequencing sample was made of peripheral blood. This receptor was identified in a human donor with COVID-19, enrolled during active disease. The donor label of this sample is uncertain. The chain couples TRBV9 to TRBJ2-1; unclear D gene. CDR3 bases: TGTGCCAGCAGCCCCCTATGGGCAGAGATAAACAATGAGCAGTTCTTC. This sequence encodes CASSPLWAEINNEQFF.